This TCR beta chain comes out of a study of Graves' ophthalmopathy and Graves' hyperthyroidism. This clonotype was detected only once. Its antigen remains unknown. A much larger clonotype is one base distant, so this may be a read error. Findings and caveats of the study: Most expanded clonotypes from thyroid (those above 0.001 frequency) were also found in blood. A 13-signature model separated ophthalmopathy from stable hyperthyroidism, almost 90% sensitivity, approximately 80% specificity.

Orbital computed tomography, together with clinical symptoms, serum thyroxine, TRAb and thyroid ultrasound, was used for diagnosis. Amplification of TCR beta CDR3 regions used RNA transcripts. HTBI primers primed a first-round RT-PCR, and a second-round multiplex PCR followed. TCRdb analysed the multiplex PCR reads with MiXCR anew, one entry per CDR3 protein. The profile shows 560,000 or so distinct CDR3 sequences, just under 40% of them singletons. The germline V gene encodes CDR1 SGHTA and CDR2 FQGNSA. The V end lost 3 bases, the J end lost 15 bases, and 15 bases lay between the germline ends. CDR3 length: 13 amino acids.

The receptor's source is an adult man with Graves' hyperthyroidism. This rearrangement joins TRBV7-2 to TRBJ1-6; maybe TRBD1 (5 bases). Sequenced sample: peripheral blood or thyroid tissue (not recorded which). This CDR3 is CASSFYKGQVLHF. DNA of the CDR3: TGTGCCAGCAGCTTTTACAAGGGGCAGGTCCTCCACTTT.